These T cell receptor beta chains were read from a single sample in a study of T cells after posttransplantation cyclophosphamide. Data came from immunoSEQ multiplex PCR; TCRdb stores just in-frame clones and leaves some out. Here the sample spans about 5,000 clones, 1.5% to 2% being singletons. The input for sequencing was PBMCs, taken 242 days after a stem cell transplant with posttransplant cyclophosphamide. The receptor set was obtained from a male patient aged 25-45 years who received an allogeneic stem cell transplant from a related donor, was CMV-positive, and had no GVHD. The T cells may come from the graft donor. Both conserved end residues are part of each CDR3. Fields, in order: V gene, clone size, J gene, D gene, CDR3 protein, CDR3 DNA. D genes are given only for firm matches. The size entry is marked missing in some rows and otherwise reads once, few, many or a size class.

TRBV5-1	few	TRBJ2-2	-	CASSLGLGANTGELFF	TGCGCCAGCAGCTTGGGACTAGGGGCGAACACCGGGGAGCTGTTTTTT
TRBV5-1	few	TRBJ2-7	TRBD2	CASSRTSGASYEQYF	TGCGCCAGCAGCCGGACTAGCGGGGCGTCCTACGAGCAGTACTTC
TRBV6-5	few	TRBJ2-1	TRBD2	CASSPGGLGDNEQFF	TGTGCCAGCAGTCCGGGAGGACTAGGCGACAATGAGCAGTTCTTC
TRBV2	few	TRBJ1-1	TRBD1	CASSEFLARTDRAHVVAQIGAFF	TGTGCCAGCAGTGAATTTCTTGCTAGAACCGACAGGGCACACGTTGTAGCTCAAATCGGTGCTTTCTTT
TRBV5-1	few	TRBJ2-1	TRBD2	CASSLPGLAGGAEQFF	TGCGCCAGCAGCTTGCCGGGACTAGCGGGAGGTGCTGAGCAGTTCTTC
TRBV7-2	-	TRBJ1-5	TRBD1	CASSQQGTRTIDQPQHF	TGTGCCAGCAGCCAACAGGGGACCAGGACCATAGATCAGCCCCAGCATTTT
TRBV20-1	-	TRBJ1-1	-	CSARVNTEAFF	TGCAGTGCTCGCGTGAACACTGAAGCTTTCTTT
TRBV6-5	-	TRBJ1-4	TRBD1	CASSYYRGEKEKLFF	TGTGCCAGCAGTTACTACAGGGGGGAGAAAGAAAAACTGTTTTTT
TRBV2	-	TRBJ2-1	-	CASSAGRQGDEQFF	TGTGCCAGCAGTGCGGGCCGCCAGGGCGATGAGCAGTTCTTC
TRBV29-1	few	TRBJ2-7	TRBD1	CSGVTQGYEQYF	TGCAGCGGCGTAACACAGGGGTATGAGCAGTACTTC
TRBV7-8	few	TRBJ1-6	TRBD1	CASSMDRSNSPLHF	TGTGCCAGCAGCATGGACAGGAGCAATTCACCCCTCCACTTT
TRBV9	-	TRBJ2-1	-	CASSVGGVDEQFF	TGTGCCAGCAGCGTAGGCGGGGTCGATGAGCAGTTCTTC
TRBV19	few	TRBJ2-1	TRBD2	CASSIVRLAGSSYNEQFF	TGTGCCAGTAGTATAGTGAGGCTAGCGGGAAGCTCCTACAATGAGCAGTTCTTC
TRBV7-3	-	TRBJ2-3	TRBD2	CASSQRGGADTQYF	TGTGCCAGCAGCCAACGCGGGGGTGCAGATACGCAGTATTTT
TRBV14	-	TRBJ1-2	-	CASSPDRNYGYTF	TGTGCCAGCAGCCCGGACAGAAACTATGGCTACACCTTC
TRBV5-4	-	TRBJ1-2	TRBD1	CASSLRDRAYGYTF	TGTGCCAGCAGCTTGAGGGACAGGGCCTATGGCTACACCTTC
TRBV11-2	few	TRBJ2-3	TRBD1	CASSSGQPRWDTQYF	TGTGCCAGCAGCTCGGGACAGCCGCGTTGGGATACGCAGTATTTT
TRBV9	few	TRBJ2-3	-	CASTRDLPSTDTQYF	TGTGCCAGTACCCGGGACTTACCTAGCACAGATACGCAGTATTTT
TRBV11-2	-	TRBJ2-7	TRBD1	CASSLLFTEKGAYEQYF	TGTGCCAGCAGCTTATTATTCACGGAAAAGGGGGCATACGAGCAGTACTTC
TRBV27	-	TRBJ1-2	TRBD1	CASSFSKTGGNGYTF	TGTGCCAGCAGTTTTTCGAAGACAGGGGGTAATGGCTACACCTTC
TRBV10-3	-	TRBJ2-7	-	CAIWAGLGLEYEQYF	TGTGCCATCTGGGCGGGCCTGGGACTGGAATACGAGCAGTACTTC
TRBV27	-	TRBJ2-5	-	CASSFSGRAMLGAQYF	TGTGCCAGCAGTTTTTCGGGCAGGGCCATGCTTGGTGCTCAGTACTTC
TRBV13	medium-sized	TRBJ1-1	TRBD1	CASSLNQGEAFF	TGTGCCAGCAGTTTGAACCAGGGGGAGGCTTTCTTT
TRBV18	-	TRBJ2-7	-	CASSPGLNSYEQYF	TGTGCCAGCTCACCCGGACTAAACTCCTACGAGCAGTACTTC
TRBV5-6	-	TRBJ2-7	TRBD2	CASSLALGLAGYEQYF	TGTGCCAGCAGCTTGGCCCTCGGACTAGCTGGCTACGAGCAGTACTTC
TRBV6-5	-	TRBJ2-3	TRBD2	CASSFSGGAGTDTQYF	TGTGCCAGCAGTTTTAGCGGGGGGGCCGGCACAGATACGCAGTATTTT
TRBV7-2	-	TRBJ2-5	-	CASSLAPRETQYF	TGTGCCAGCAGCTTAGCCCCCCGGGAGACCCAGTACTTC
TRBV27	few	TRBJ1-6	TRBD1	CASSLGQGSSYNSPLHF	TGTGCCAGCAGTCTAGGACAGGGAAGCTCCTATAATTCACCCCTCCACTTT
TRBV6-4	few	TRBJ2-1	TRBD2	CASSRLAGYSYNEQFF	TGTGCCAGCAGTCGGCTAGCGGGGTACTCCTACAATGAGCAGTTCTTC
TRBV11-2	-	TRBJ2-5	TRBD2	CASSSGLAGAWFRTQYF	TGTGCCAGCAGCTCCGGACTAGCGGGAGCTTGGTTTAGGACCCAGTACTTC
TRBV5-4	-	TRBJ2-7	-	CASSLLVSGEQYF	TGTGCCAGCAGCTTACTAGTGTCGGGCGAGCAGTACTTC
TRBV7-2	-	TRBJ2-7	-	CASSLGLAYEQYF	TGTGCCAGCAGCTTAGGGCTAGCCTACGAGCAGTACTTC
TRBV4-3	few	TRBJ2-4	TRBD2	CASSQGTTSGSSSSIQYF	TGCGCCAGCAGCCAGGGAACAACTAGCGGGAGTTCCTCCAGCATTCAGTACTTC